Described below is a single T cell receptor (beta chain) sequence and its context. Its recognized antigen is unknown. No per-base quality is available; no much larger clone lies one base away. These data originate in a study of CD8+CD57+ T cells in acquired aplastic anemia (dated by TCRdb to between 2017 and 2018). Study-level background: DNA extracted from sorted CD4+ and CD8+ cells had a mean of about 3.3 ug, with a range of 0.2 to 27.4 ug. Mean read counts for healthy donor samples were about 10 million for CD4+ cells and some 11 million for CD8+ cells. Here is what the overall study found, with its caveats: Although 25 to 30 CD8+ CDR3 sequences were shared by patients and controls, these sequences appeared highly expressed in patients and within the immunodominant clones of patients. Between patients and healthy controls, no significant difference in CD8+ Simpson's diversity was found (P=0.060).

Profiling of TCR beta VDJ combinations and CDR3 sequences used genomic DNA as the template. An Illumina HiSeq 2000 was the platform used for TCR repertoire sequencing. On the authors' methods: TRBV/TRBJ rearrangement plots, CDR3 size and DJ length profiles, and Simpson's diversity index were used to assess repertoires. The immunodominant clone was defined as the most abundant DNA sequence in deep sequencing data. CDR3 amino acid sequences were checked for sharing between subjects and were compared against published repertoires and the VDJdb database. Using fastp trimming at Q25 and MiXCR clonotype assembly, TCRdb reanalyzed the public sequencing data and kept in-frame beta chains. Merged by CDR3 protein, the rows form single entries marked with the most common genes and DNA. The V and J calls and clone size come from TCRdb's table, not from the authors' own analysis. The sample table contains a few hundred thousand distinct CDR3 sequences; only one count was recorded for 60% to 65% of them. The top ten clones comprise less than 30% of the sample.

In the study, sorted CD4+ and CD8+ blood T cells from patients with severe aplastic anemia and from healthy subjects underwent deep sequencing of TCR repertoires. Ficoll-Paque density gradient centrifugation was used to isolate peripheral blood mononuclear cells. CD4+ and CD8+ T cells were sorted by FACS or magnetic beads before DNA extraction. The sequence derives from a human donor in good health. Source material: sorted CD4+, CD8+, or CD8+CD57+ T cells (not recorded which) from PBMCs.

The bases are TGTGCCACCAGCAGCTTACTGACAGGCACAGATACGCAGTATTTT. It specifies CATSSLLTGTDTQYF. The chain couples TRBV15 to TRBJ2-3; the D gene is perhaps TRBD1, on 5 matching bases. From cysteine to phenylalanine, the CDR3 is 15 amino acids long. Only CDR3 DNA is held: 45 bases, read in frame from base 1. Per the germline V gene (reference sequence), LNHNV is the CDR1 and YYDKDF is the CDR2. V is cut by 3 bases and J by 1 base, and the space between the germline ends is 11 bases.